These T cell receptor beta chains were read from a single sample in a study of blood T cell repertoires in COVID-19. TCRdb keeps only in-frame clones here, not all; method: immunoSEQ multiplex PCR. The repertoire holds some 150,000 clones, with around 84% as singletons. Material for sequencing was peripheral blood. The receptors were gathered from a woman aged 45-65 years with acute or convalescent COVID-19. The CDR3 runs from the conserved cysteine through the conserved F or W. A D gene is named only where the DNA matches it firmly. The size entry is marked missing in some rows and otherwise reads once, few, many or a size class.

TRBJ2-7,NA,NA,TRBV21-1,TGTGCCAGCAGCACACAGGGACAGGGGATCTACGAGCAGTACTTC,CASSTQGQGIYEQYF
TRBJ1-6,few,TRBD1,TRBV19,TGTGCCAGTGGACAGGGGTATTCACCCCTCCACTTT,CASGQGYSPLHF
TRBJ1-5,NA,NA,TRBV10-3,TGTGCCATCAGTGAGGGTCAGGTACTGCCCCAGCATTTT,CAISEGQVLPQHF
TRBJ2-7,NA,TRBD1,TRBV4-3,TGCGCCAGCAGCCCCTTCCGGGACAGGGTTCGGGACGAGCAGTACTTC,CASSPFRDRVRDEQYF
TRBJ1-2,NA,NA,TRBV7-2,TGTGCCAGCAGTACACCGTGGAGGGAAGGTTATGGCTACACCTTC,CASSTPWREGYGYTF
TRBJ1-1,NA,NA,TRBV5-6,TGTGCCAGCAGCCCCTTGGGGACACAGAACACTGAAGCTTTCTTT,CASSPLGTQNTEAFF
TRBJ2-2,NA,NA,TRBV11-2,TGTGCCAGCAGAATCGGTGGAGGGAACACCGGGGAGCTGTTTTTT,CASRIGGGNTGELFF
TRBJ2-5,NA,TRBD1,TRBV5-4,TGTGCCAGCAGCCGCGTACAGGGGTCCCAAGAGACCCAGTACTTC,CASSRVQGSQETQYF
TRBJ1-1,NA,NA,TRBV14,TGTGCCAGCAGCTCAGGGGAAAGGACTGAAGCTTTCTTT,CASSSGERTEAFF
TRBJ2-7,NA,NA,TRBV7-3,TGTGCCAGCAGCCCCAGGGATTCCGCGGAGCAGTACTTC,CASSPRDSAEQYF
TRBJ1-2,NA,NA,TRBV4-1,TGCGCCAGCAGCCAAGACAGGACAAACTTCAATCCCTATGGCTACACCTTC,CASSQDRTNFNPYGYTF
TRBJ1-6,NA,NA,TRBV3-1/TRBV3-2,TGTGCCAGCAGCCAAGGGAGTTTGTCACCCCTCCACTTT,CASSQGSLSPLHF
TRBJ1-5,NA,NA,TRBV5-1,TGCGCCAGCAGCCAGTCAGGGGTGGACCAGCCCCAGCATTTT,CASSQSGVDQPQHF
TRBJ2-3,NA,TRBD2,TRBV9,TGTGCCAGCAGCCTAGCGGGGGGGCGGGCTGATACGCAGTATTTT,CASSLAGGRADTQYF
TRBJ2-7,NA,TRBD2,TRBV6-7,TGTGCCAGGAGCGGGACGCGGGAGACCTACGAGCAGTACTTC,CARSGTRETYEQYF
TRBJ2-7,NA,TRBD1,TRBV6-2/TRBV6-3,TGTGCCAGCAGTTACTCCCCTGACAGGGGGGACTACGAGCAGTACTTC,CASSYSPDRGDYEQYF
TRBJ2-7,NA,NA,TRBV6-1,TGTGCCAGCAGTGAGATCAGGGGGGCCGAGCAGTACTTC,CASSEIRGAEQYF
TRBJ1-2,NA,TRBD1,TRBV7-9,TGTGCCAGCAGCTTACAGGGGGACAGTGGCTACACCTTC,CASSLQGDSGYTF
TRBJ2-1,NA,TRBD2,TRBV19,TGTGCCAGTAGTTCCGCGGGGGGGCGCCACAATGAGCAGTTCTTC,CASSSAGGRHNEQFF
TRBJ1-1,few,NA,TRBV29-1,TGCAGCGTTGTTAGCAATTCTGAAGCTTTCTTT,CSVVSNSEAFF
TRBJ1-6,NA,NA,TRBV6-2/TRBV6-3,TGTGCCAGCAGTTACGGCGGGGTAAGGTCACCCCTCCACTTT,CASSYGGVRSPLHF
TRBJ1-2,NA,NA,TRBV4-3,TGCGCCAGCAGCCAAGGGTTAGAGGGGGTCTATGGCTACACCTTC,CASSQGLEGVYGYTF
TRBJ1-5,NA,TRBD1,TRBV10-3,TGTGCCATCAGCCGGGACAGCAGCGATCAGCCCCAGCATTTT,CAISRDSSDQPQHF
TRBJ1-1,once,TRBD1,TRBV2,TGTGCCAGCAGCCTACAGGGGCACACTGAAGCTTTCTTT,CASSLQGHTEAFF
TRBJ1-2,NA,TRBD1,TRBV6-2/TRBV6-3,TGTGCCAGCAGTTCCCGGGACAGTGTCTATGGCTACACCTTC,CASSSRDSVYGYTF
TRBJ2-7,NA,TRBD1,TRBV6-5,TGTGCCAGCAGTCCGGGACAGGGGGCTTACGAGCAGTACTTC,CASSPGQGAYEQYF
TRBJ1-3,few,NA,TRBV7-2,TGTGCCAGCAGCTTAGATGCGGGCTCTGGAAACACCATATATTTT,CASSLDAGSGNTIYF
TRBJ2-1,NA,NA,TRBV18,TGTGCCAGCTCACCACGGGGGCCCCACGTTAGCAATGAGCAGTTCTTC,CASSPRGPHVSNEQFF
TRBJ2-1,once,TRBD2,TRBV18,TGTGCCAGCTCTCCCTTAGCGGGGGAGGATGAGCAGTTCTTC,CASSPLAGEDEQFF
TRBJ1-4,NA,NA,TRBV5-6,TGTGCCAGCAGCTTCGGGGGTGAAAAACTGTTTTTT,CASSFGGEKLFF
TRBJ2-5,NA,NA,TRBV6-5,TGTGCCAGCGTACCCAAGGTCGGTGCCAGGGAGACCCAGTACTTC,CASVPKVGARETQYF
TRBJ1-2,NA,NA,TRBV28,TGTGCCAGCAGCTTGGGGGGATATGGCTACACCTTC,CASSLGGYGYTF
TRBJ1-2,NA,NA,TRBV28,TGTGCCAGCAGAGGGTCACAGGACTATTATGGCTACACCTTC,CASRGSQDYYGYTF
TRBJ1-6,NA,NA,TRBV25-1,TGTGCCAGCAGTGATTTCTCCGGGAGTGATTCACCCCTCCACTTT,CASSDFSGSDSPLHF
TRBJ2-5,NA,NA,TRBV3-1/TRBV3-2,TGTGCCAGCAGCCAAGTATTCAGTAAACAAGAGACCCAGTACTTC,CASSQVFSKQETQYF
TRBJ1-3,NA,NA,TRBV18,TGTGCCAGCTCACCTAGCCAGCCACTATTCTCTGGAAACACCATATATTTT,CASSPSQPLFSGNTIYF
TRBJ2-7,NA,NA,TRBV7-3,TGTGCCAGCAGCTCTGACAGGAGGCAGCAGTACTTC,CASSSDRRQQYF
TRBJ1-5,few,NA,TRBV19,TGTGCCAGTAGCTGGACATCTCAATCCAATCAGCCCCAGCATTTT,CASSWTSQSNQPQHF
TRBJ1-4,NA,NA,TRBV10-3,TGTGCCATCAGTGAGCCCGGGGACATCGTAGGAAAACTGTTTTTT,CAISEPGDIVGKLFF
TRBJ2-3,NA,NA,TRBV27,TGTGCCAGTTCTACAGGGATCCCAGATACGCAGTATTTT,CASSTGIPDTQYF
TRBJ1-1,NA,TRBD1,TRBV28,TGTGCCAGCAGACTGACAGGGCCTTTTGAAGCTTTCTTT,CASRLTGPFEAFF
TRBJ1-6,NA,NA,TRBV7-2,TGTGCCAGCAGCTTCACGGGACATGGGAATTCACCCCTCCACTTT,CASSFTGHGNSPLHF
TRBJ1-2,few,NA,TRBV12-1,TGTGCCAGCAGCTTAGAACCTACACCCGGGTTTGGCTACACCTTC,CASSLEPTPGFGYTF
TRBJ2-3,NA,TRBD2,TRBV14,TGTGCCAGCAGCCAACGACTAGCGGGGGGCACAGATACGCAGTATTTT,CASSQRLAGGTDTQYF
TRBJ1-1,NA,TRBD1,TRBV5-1,TGCGCCAGCAGCCCAACCCCCCAGGGGGCTTCTGAAGCTTTCTTT,CASSPTPQGASEAFF
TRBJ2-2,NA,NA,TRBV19,TGTGCCAGTAGTAATCTGGACAGCCTCTTTACCGGGGAGCTGTTTTTT,CASSNLDSLFTGELFF
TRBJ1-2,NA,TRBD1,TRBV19,TGTGCCAGTAGGAGGACAGGGGATCATGGCTACACCTTC,CASRRTGDHGYTF
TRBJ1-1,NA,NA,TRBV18,TGTGCCAGCTCACAACAGACAGGGAACACTGAAGCTTTCTTT,CASSQQTGNTEAFF
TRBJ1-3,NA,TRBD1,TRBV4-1,TGCGCCAGCAGCCAAGATCAAGGGGGCACTGGAAACACCATATATTTT,CASSQDQGGTGNTIYF
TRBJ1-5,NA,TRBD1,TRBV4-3,TGCGCCAGCAGCCAAGACCGGGACAGGGGAAATCAGCCCCAGCATTTT,CASSQDRDRGNQPQHF
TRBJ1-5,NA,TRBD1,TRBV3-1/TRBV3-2,TGTGCCAGCAGCCCTAGACAGGGTCAGCCCCAGCATTTT,CASSPRQGQPQHF
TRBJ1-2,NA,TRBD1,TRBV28,TGTGCCAGCAGTTCGGGACAGGGATCCGGCTACACCTTC,CASSSGQGSGYTF
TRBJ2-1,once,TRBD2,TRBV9,TGTGCCAGCAGCGTAGGATGGGGGACTAGCGGGAGCAATGAGCAGTTCTTC,CASSVGWGTSGSNEQFF
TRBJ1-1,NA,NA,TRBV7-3,TGTGCCAGCAGCTTAGGGGAGACTGAAGCTTTCTTT,CASSLGETEAFF
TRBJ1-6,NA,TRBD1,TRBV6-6,TGTGCCAGCAGACGGACAGGGTCCTATAATTCACCCCTCCACTTT,CASRRTGSYNSPLHF
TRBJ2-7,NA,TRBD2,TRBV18,TGTGCCAGCTCACAGCTCAGCGGGAGGAGCTCCTACGAGCAGTACTTC,CASSQLSGRSSYEQYF
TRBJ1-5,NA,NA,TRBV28,TGTGCCAGCAGTTTAACAGGAAGGACAGTCAATCAGCCCCAGCATTTT,CASSLTGRTVNQPQHF